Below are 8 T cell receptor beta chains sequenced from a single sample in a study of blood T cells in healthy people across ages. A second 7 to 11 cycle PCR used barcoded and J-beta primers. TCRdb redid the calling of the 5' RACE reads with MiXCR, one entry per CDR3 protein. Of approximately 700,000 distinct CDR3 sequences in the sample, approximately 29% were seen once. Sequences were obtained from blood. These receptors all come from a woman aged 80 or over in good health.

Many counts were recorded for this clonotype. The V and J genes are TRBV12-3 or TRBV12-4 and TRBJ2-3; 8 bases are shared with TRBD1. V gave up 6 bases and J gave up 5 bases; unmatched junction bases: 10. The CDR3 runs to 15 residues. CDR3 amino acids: CASSTGGEPQDTQYF. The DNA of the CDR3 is TGTGCCAGCAGCACAGGGGGTGAGCCGCAAGATACGCAGTATTTT.

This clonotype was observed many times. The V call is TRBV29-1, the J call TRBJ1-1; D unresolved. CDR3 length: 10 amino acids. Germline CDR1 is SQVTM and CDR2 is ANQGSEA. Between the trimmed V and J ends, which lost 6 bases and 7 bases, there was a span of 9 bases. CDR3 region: CSVKQSEAFF. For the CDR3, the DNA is TGCAGCGTCAAACAGAGTGAAGCTTTCTTT.

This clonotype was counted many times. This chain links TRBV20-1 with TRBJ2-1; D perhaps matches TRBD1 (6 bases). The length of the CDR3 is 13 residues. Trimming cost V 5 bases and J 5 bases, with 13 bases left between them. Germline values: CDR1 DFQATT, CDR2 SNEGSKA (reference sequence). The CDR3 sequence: CSAWKDSNNEQFF. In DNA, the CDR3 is TGCAGTGCTTGGAAGGACAGCAACAATGAGCAGTTCTTC.

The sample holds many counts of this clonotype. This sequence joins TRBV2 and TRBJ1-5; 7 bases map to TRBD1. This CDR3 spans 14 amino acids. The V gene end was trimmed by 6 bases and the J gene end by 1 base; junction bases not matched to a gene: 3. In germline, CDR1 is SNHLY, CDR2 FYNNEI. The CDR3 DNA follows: TGTGCCAGCAGCCGGGGACAGAGCAATCAGCCCCAGCATTTT. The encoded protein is CASSRGQSNQPQHF.

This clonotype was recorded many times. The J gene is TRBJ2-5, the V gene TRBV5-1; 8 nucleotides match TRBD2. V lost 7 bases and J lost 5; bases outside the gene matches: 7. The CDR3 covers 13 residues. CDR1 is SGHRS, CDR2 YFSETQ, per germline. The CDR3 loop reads CASRRGASETQYF. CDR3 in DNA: TGCGCCAGCCGGCGGGGGGCGTCGGAGACCCAGTACTTC.

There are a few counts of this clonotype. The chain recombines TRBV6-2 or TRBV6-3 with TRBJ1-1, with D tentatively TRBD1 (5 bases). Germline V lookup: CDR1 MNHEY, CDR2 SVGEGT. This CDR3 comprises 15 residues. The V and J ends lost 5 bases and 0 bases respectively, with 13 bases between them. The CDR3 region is CASSTPGWVNTEAFF. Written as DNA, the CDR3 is TGTGCCAGCAGTACCCCAGGGTGGGTGAACACTGAAGCTTTCTTT.

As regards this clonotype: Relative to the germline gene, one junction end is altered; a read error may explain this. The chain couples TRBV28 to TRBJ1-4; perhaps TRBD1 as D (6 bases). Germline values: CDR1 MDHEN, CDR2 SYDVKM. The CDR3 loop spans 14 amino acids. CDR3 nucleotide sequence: TGTGCCTGCAGTTTCGGGGGGCAGGATGAAAAACTGTTTTTT. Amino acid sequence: CACSFGGQDEKLFF.

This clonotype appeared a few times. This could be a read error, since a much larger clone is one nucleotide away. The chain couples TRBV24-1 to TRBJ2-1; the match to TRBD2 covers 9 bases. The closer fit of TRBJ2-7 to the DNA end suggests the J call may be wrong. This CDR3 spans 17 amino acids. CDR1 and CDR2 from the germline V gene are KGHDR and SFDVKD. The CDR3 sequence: CATSDRAGGYSYNEQYF. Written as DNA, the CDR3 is TGTGCCACCAGTGATAGGGCGGGGGGGTACTCCTACAATGAGCAGTACTTC.